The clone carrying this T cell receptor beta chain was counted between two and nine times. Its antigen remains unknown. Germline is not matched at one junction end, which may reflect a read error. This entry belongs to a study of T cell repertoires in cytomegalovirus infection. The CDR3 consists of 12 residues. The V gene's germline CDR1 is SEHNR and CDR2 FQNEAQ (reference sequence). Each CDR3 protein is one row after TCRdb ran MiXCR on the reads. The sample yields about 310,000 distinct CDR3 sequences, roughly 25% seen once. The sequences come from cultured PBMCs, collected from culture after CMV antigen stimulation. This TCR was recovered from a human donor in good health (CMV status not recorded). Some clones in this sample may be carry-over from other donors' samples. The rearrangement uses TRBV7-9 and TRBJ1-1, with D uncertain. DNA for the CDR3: TGTGCCAGCAGCCTAGCTCTCTCTGAAGCTTTCTTT. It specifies CASSLALSEAFF.